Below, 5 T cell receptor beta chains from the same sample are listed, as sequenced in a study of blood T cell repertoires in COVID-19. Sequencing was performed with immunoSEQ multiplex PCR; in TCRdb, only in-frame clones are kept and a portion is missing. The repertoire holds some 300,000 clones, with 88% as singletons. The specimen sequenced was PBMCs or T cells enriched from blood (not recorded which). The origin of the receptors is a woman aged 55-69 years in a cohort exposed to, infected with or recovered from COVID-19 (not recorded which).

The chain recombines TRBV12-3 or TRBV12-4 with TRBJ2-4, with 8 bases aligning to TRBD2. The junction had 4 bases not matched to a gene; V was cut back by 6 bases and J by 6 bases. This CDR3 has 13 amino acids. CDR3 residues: CASRPTSGNIQYF. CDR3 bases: TGTGCCAGCAGACCTACTAGCGGAAACATTCAGTACTTC.

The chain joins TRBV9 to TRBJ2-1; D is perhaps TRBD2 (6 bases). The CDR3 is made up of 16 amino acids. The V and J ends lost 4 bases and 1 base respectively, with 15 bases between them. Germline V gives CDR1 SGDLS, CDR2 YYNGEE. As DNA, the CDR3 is TGTGCCAGCAGCATACTCGGGGCGGGATCCTACAATGAGCAGTTCTTC. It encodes CASSILGAGSYNEQFF.

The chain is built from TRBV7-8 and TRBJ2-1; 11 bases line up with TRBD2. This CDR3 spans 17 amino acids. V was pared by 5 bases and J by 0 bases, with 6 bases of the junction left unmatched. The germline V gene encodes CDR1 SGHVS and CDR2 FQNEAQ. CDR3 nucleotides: TGTGCCAGCAGCCCTATAACTAGCGGGAGCTCCTACAATGAGCAGTTCTTC. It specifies CASSPITSGSSYNEQFF. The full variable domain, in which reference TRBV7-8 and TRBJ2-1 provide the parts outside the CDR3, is GAGVSQSPRYKVAKRGQDVALRCDPISGHVSLFWYQQALGQGPEFLTYFQNEAQLDKSGLPSDRFFAERPEGSVSTLKIQRTQQEDSAVYLCASSPITSGSSYNEQFFGPGTRLTVL.

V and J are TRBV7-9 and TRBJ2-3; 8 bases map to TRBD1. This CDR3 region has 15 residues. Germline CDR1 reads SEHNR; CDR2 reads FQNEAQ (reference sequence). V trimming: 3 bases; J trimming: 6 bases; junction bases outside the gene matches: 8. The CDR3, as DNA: TGTGCCAGCAGCTTCCGACAGGGGATGAAGGATACGCAGTATTTT. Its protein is CASSFRQGMKDTQYF.

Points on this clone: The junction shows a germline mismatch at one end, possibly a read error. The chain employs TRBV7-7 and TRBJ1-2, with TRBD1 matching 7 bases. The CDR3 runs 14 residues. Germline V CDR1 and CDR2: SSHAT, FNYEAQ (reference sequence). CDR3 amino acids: CASSLGTVNYGYTF. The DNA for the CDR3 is TGTGCTAGCAGCTTAGGGACAGTAAACTATGGCTACACCTTC.